Listed here is a single TCR beta chain. Its target is unknown. The assay was immunoSEQ multiplex PCR, and TCRdb's table has in-frame clones only and misses some. This table holds 120,000 or so clones, roughly 86% found once. This entry is derived from a study of cytomegalovirus exposure and HLA in healthy donors. Study-level points and caveats: Most TCR sequences showed up rarely, but some public TCRs showed up in many donors.

The TCR was taken from a man aged 18-30 years in good health and CMV-seronegative. The sample taken for sequencing was PBMCs.

In DNA, the CDR3 is TGTGCCTGGAGTGTACCCTCCCCGGGGGCTGGAAACACCATATATTTT. Translating it yields CAWSVPSPGAGNTIYF. The rearrangement links TRBV30 to TRBJ1-3, with D perhaps matching TRBD1 (5 bases). This CDR3 has 16 residues. Per the germline V gene, CDR1 is GTSNPN and CDR2 is SVGIG (reference sequence). Deletions cut 0 bases from V and 2 bases from J, with 14 bases between. Full variable domain (rest looked up from reference TRBV30 and TRBJ1-3): SQTIHQWPATLVQPVGSPLSLECTVEGTSNPNLYWYRQAAGRGLQLLFYSVGIGQISSEVPQNLSASRPQDRQFILSSKKLLLSDSGFYLCAWSVPSPGAGNTIYFGEGSWLTVV.